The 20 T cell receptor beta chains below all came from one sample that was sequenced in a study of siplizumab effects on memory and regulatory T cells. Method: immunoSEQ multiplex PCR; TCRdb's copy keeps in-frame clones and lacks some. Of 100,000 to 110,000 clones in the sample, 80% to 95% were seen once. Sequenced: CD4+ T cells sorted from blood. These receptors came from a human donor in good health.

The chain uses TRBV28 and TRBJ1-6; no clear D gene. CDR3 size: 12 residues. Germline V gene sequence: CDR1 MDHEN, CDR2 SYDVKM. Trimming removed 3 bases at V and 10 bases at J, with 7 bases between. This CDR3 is CASSFLRSPLHF. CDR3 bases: TGTGCCAGCAGTTTCCTCAGGTCACCCCTCCACTTT.

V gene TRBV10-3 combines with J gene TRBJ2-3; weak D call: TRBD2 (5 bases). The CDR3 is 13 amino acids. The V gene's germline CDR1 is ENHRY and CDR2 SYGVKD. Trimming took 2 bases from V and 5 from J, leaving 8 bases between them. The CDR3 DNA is TGTGCCATCAGTGAGCGGGAAGAAGATACGCAGTATTTT. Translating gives CAISEREEDTQYF.

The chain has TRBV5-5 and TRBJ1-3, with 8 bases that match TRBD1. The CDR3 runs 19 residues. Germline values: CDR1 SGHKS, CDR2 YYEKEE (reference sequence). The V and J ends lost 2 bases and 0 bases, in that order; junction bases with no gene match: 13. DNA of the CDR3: TGTGCCAGCAGCTTCACCCAGGCGGACAGGGCAAACTCTGGAAACACCATATATTTT. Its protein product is CASSFTQADRANSGNTIYF.

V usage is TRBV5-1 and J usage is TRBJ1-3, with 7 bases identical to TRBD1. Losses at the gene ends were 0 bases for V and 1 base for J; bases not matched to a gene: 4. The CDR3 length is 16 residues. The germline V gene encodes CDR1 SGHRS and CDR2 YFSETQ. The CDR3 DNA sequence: TGCGCCAGCAGCTTGGGTCGGGACAGTTCTGGAAACACCATATATTTT. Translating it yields CASSLGRDSSGNTIYF.

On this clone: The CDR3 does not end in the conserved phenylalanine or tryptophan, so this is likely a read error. CDR3 residues: CASSSTKDGRQYL. In DNA form, the CDR3 reads TGCGCCAGCAGCTCGACTAAAGACGGCCGCCAGTACCTC. The rearrangement links TRBV5-1 to TRBJ2-7; a possible D gene is TRBD2 (5 bases). The CDR3 covers 13 residues. V gave up 3 bases and J gave up 10 bases, with 17 bases separating them. Germline V gives CDR1 SGHRS, CDR2 YFSETQ.

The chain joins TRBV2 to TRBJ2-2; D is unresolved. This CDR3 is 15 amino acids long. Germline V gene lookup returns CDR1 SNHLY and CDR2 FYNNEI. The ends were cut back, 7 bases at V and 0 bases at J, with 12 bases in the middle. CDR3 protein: CASTVKGSNTGELFF. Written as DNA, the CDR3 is TGTGCCAGCACAGTTAAGGGTTCGAACACCGGGGAGCTGTTTTTT.

CDR3 sequence reads: CASSYRTVNSPLHF. DNA for the CDR3: TGTGCCAGCAGTTATAGGACAGTCAATTCACCCCTCCACTTT. The rearrangement joins TRBV27 to TRBJ1-6, with a possible D match to TRBD1 (6 bases). V dropped 4 bases and J dropped 7 bases, with 11 bases sitting between them. This CDR3 has 14 residues. Per germline, CDR1 MNHEY and CDR2 SMNVEV (reference sequence).

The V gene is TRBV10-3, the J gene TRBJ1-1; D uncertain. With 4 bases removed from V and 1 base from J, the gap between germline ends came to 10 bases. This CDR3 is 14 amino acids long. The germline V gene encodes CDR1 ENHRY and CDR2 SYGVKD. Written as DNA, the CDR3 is TGTGCCATCAGTGGAAGGCAGGCGAACACTGAAGCTTTCTTT. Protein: CAISGRQANTEAFF.

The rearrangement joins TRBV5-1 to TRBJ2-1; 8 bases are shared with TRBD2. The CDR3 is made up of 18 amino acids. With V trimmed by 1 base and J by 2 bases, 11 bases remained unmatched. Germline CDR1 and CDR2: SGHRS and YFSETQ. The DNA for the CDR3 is TGCGCCAGCAGCTTGCCGCCCGGACGGGGGGGAACCTACAATGAGCAGTTCTTC. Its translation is CASSLPPGRGGTYNEQFF. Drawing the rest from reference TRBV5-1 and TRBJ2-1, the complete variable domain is KAGVTQTPRYLIKTRGQQVTLSCSPISGHRSVSWYQQTPGQGLQFLFEYFSETQRNKGNFPGRFSGRQFSNSRSEMNVSTLELGDSALYLCASSLPPGRGGTYNEQFFGPGTRLTVL.

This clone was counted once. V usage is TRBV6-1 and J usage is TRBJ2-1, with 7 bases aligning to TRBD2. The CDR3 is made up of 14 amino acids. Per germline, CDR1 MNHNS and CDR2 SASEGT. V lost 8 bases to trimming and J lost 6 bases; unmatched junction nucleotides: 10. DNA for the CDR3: TGTGCCAGCCCCAAAGCGGGGAGAGGCAATGAGCAGTTCTTC. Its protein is CASPKAGRGNEQFF.

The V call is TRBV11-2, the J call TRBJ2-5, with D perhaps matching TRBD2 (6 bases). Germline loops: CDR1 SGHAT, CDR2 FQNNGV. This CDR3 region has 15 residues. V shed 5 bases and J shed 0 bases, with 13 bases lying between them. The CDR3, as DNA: TGTGCCAGCAGCCCGGGGGTACCTAACCAAGAGACCCAGTACTTC. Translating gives CASSPGVPNQETQYF.

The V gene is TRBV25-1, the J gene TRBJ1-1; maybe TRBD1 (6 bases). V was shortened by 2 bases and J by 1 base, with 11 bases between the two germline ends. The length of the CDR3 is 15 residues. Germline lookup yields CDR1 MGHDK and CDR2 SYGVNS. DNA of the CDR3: TGTGCCAGCAGTGAACCCGGAGGGGGGAACACTGAAGCTTTCTTT. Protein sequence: CASSEPGGGNTEAFF.

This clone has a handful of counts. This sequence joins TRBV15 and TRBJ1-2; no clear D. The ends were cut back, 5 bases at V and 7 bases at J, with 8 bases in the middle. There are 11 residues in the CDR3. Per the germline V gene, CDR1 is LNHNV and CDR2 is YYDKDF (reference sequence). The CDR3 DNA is TGTGCCACCAGCCGGGGTGGTGGCTACACCTTC. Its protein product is CATSRGGGYTF.

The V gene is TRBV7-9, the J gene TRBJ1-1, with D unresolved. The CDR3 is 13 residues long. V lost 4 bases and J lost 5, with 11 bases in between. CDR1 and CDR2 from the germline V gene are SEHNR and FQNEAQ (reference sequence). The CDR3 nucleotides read TGTGCCAGCAGCTCCTCGATGAGGACTGAAGCTTTCTTT. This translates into CASSSSMRTEAFF.

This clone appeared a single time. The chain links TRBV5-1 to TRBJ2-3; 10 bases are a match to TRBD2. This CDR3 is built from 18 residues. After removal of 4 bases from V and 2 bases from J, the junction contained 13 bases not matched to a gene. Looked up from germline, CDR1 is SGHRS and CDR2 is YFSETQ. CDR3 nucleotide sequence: TGCGCCAGCAGCGTTACCGGGACTAGCGTATACTACACAGATACGCAGTATTTT. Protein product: CASSVTGTSVYYTDTQYF. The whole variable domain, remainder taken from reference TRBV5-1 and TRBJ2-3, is KAGVTQTPRYLIKTRGQQVTLSCSPISGHRSVSWYQQTPGQGLQFLFEYFSETQRNKGNFPGRFSGRQFSNSRSEMNVSTLELGDSALYLCASSVTGTSVYYTDTQYFGPGTRLTVL.

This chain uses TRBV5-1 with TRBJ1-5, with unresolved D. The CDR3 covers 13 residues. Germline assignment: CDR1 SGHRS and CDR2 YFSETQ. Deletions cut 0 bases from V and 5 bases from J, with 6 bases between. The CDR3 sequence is CASSLASDQPQHF. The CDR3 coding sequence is TGCGCCAGCAGCTTGGCCTCTGATCAGCCCCAGCATTTT.

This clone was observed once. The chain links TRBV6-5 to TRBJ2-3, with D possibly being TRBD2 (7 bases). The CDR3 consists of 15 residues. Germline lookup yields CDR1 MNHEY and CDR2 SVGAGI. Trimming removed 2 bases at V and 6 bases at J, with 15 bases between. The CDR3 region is CASSYGARGGDTQYF. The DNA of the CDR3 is TGTGCCAGCAGTTACGGGGCCAGGGGAGGGGATACGCAGTATTTT.

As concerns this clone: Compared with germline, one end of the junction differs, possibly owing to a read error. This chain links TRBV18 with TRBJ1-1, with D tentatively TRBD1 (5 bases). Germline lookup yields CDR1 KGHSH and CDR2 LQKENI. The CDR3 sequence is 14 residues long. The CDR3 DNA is TGTGCCAGCTCACCGGGACGGGTGAATACTGAAGCTTTCTTT. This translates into CASSPGRVNTEAFF.

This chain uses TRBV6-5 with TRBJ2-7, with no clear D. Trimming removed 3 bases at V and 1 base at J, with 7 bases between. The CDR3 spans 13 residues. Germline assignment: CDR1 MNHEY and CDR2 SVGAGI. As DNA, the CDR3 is TGTGCCAGCAGTTATCGCCCTTCCTACGAGCAGTACTTC. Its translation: CASSYRPSYEQYF.

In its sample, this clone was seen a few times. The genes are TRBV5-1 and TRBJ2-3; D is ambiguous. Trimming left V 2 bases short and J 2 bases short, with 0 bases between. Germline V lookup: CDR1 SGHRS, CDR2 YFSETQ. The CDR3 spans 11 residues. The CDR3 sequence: CASSFTDTQYF. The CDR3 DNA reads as TGCGCCAGCAGCTTCACAGATACGCAGTATTTT.